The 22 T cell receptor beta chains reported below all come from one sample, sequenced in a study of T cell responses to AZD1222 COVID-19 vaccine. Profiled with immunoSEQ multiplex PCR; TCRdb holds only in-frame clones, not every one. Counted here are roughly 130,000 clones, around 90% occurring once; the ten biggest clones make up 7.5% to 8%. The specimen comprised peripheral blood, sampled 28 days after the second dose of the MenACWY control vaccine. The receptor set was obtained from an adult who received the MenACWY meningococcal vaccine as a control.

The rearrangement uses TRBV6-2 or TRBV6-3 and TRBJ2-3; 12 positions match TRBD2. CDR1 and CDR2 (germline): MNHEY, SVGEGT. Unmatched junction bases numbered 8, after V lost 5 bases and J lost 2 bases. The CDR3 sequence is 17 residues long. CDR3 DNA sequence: TGTGCCAGCAGTCGCTGGTGGACTAGCGGGAACACAGATACGCAGTATTTT. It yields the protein CASSRWWTSGNTDTQYF.

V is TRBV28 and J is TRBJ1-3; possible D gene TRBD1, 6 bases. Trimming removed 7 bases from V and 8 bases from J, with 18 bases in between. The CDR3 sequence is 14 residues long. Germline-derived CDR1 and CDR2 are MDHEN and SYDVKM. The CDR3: CASKTGVDVDTIYF. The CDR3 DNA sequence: TGTGCCAGCAAGACAGGCGTGGATGTGGACACCATATATTTT.

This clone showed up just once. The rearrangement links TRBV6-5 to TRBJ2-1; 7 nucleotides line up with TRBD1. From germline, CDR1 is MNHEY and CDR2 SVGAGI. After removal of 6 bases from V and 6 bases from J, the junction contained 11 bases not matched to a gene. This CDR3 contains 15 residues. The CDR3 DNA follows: TGTGCCAGCAGCCTCGACAGGGTGTTGTCCAATGAGCAGTTCTTC. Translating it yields CASSLDRVLSNEQFF.

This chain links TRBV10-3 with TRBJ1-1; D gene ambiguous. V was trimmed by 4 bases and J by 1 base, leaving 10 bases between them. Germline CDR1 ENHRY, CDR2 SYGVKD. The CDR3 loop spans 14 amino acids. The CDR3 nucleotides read TGTGCCATCAGTGTCGGGCAGTCGAACACTGAAGCTTTCTTT. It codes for CAISVGQSNTEAFF.

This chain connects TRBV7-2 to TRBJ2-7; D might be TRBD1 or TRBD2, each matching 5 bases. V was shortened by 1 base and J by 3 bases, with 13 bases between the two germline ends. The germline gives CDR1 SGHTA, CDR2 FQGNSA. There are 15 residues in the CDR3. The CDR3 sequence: CASSLGQGDFYEQYF. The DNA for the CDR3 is TGTGCCAGCAGCTTAGGTCAGGGAGATTTCTACGAGCAGTACTTC.

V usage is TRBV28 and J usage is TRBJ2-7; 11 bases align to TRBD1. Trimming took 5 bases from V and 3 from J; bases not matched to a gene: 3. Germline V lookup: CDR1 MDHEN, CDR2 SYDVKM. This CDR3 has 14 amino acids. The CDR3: CASSPGTGGYEQYF. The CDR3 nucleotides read TGTGCCAGCAGTCCAGGGACAGGGGGCTACGAGCAGTACTTC.

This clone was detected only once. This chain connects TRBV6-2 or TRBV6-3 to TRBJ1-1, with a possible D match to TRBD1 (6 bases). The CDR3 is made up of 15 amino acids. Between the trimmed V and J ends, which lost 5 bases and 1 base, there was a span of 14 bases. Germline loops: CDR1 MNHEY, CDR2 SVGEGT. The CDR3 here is CASSGEGVRNTEAFF. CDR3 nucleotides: TGTGCCAGCAGTGGAGAGGGGGTGAGGAACACTGAAGCTTTCTTT.

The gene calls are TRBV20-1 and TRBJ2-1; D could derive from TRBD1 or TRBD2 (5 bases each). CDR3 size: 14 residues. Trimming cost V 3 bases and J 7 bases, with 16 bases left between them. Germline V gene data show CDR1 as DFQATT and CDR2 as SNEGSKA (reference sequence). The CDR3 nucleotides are TGCAGTGCTAGTGGGCAGGGCGAGGGGAATGAGCAGTTCTTC. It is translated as CSASGQGEGNEQFF.

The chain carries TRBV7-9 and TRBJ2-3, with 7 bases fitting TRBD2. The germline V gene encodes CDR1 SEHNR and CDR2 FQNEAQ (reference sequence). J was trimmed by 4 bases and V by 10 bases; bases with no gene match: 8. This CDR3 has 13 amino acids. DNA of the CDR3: TGTGCCACCCGAGCTAGCGGACCAGATACGCAGTATTTT. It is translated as CATRASGPDTQYF.

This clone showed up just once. This CDR3 reads CASSTTGMNTEAFF. CDR3 bases: TGTGCCAGCAGCACGACAGGGATGAACACTGAAGCTTTCTTT. V is TRBV2 and J is TRBJ1-1, with 7 positions matching TRBD1. The CDR3 runs 14 residues. Germline CDR1 SNHLY, CDR2 FYNNEI. The ends lost 6 bases at V and 0 bases at J; junction bases unmatched: 4.

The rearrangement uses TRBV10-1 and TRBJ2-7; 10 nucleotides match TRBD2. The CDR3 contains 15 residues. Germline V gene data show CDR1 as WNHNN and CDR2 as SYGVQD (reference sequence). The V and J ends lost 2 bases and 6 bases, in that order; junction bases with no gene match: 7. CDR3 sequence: CASSEQGASGSEQYF. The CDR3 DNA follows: TGCGCCAGCAGTGAGCAGGGGGCTAGCGGGAGCGAGCAGTACTTC.

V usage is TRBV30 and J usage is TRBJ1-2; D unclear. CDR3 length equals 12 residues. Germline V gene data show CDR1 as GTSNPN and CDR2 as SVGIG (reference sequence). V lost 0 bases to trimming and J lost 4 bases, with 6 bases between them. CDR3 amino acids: CAWSVASYGYTF. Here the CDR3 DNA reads TGTGCCTGGAGTGTAGCCAGCTATGGCTACACCTTC.

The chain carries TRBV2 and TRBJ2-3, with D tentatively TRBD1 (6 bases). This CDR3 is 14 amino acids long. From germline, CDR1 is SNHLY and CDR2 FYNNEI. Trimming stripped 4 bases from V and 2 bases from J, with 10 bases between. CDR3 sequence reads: CASSVGTFTDTQYF. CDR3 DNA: TGTGCCAGCAGTGTTGGGACATTCACAGATACGCAGTATTTT.

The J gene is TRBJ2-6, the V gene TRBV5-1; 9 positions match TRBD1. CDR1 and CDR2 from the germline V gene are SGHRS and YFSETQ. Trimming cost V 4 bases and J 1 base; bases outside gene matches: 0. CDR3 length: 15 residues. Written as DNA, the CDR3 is TGCGCCAGCAGCGGGACAGGGTCTGGGGCCAACGTCCTGACTTTC. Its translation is CASSGTGSGANVLTF.

The CDR3: CASSTETGWLDTQYF. Written as DNA, the CDR3 is TGTGCCAGCAGCACAGAGACAGGGTGGTTAGATACGCAGTATTTT. This chain joins TRBV11-2 and TRBJ2-3, with 7 bases identical to TRBD1. This CDR3 has 15 amino acids. Germline V gene sequence: CDR1 SGHAT, CDR2 FQNNGV. Trimming at V came to 5 bases and at J to 5 bases, leaving 10 bases not matched to a gene. The variable domain in full, completed from reference TRBV11-2 and TRBJ2-3, reads EAGVAQSPRYKIIEKRQSVAFWCNPISGHATLYWYQQILGQGPKLLIQFQNNGVVDDSQLPKDRFSAERLKGVDSTLKIQPAKLEDSAVYLCASSTETGWLDTQYFGPGTRLTVL.

CDR3 DNA: TGTGCCAGTCACCGTAGGCTCGGGACAGTCAATCAGCCCCAGCATTTT. It codes for CASHRRLGTVNQPQHF. The rearrangement joins TRBV19 to TRBJ1-5; 7 nucleotides agree with TRBD1. After removal of 8 bases from V and 3 bases from J, the junction contained 13 bases not matched to a gene. This CDR3 comprises 16 residues. Germline CDR1 LNHDA, CDR2 SQIVND (reference sequence).

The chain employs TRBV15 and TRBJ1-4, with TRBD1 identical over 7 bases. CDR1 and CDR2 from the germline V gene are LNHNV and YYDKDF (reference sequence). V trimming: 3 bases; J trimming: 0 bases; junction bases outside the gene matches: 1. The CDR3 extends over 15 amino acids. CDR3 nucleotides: TGTGCCACCAGCAGGACAGGGACAACTAATGAAAAACTGTTTTTT. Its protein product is CATSRTGTTNEKLFF.

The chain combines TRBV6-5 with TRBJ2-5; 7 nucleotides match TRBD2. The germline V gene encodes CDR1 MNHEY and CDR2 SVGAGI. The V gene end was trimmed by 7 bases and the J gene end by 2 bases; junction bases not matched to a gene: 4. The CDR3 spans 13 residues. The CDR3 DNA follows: TGTGCCAGCATATCTAGCGGTCAAGAGACCCAGTACTTC. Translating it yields CASISSGQETQYF.

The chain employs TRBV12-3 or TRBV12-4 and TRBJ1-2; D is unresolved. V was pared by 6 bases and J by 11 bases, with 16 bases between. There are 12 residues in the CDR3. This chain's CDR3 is CASSPDRGGYTF. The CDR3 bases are TGTGCCAGCAGCCCCGACCGCGGTGGGTACACCTTC.

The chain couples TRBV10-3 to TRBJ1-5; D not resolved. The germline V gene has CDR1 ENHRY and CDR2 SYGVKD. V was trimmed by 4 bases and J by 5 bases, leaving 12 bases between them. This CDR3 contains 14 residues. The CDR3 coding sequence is TGTGCCATCAGTGGGAACCCCGGGGATCAGCCCCAGCATTTT. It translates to CAISGNPGDQPQHF.

For the CDR3, the DNA is TGTGCCAGCAGCGCCTCCGGGACTAGCCTCTCCTACAATGAGCAGTTCTTC. This translates into CASSASGTSLSYNEQFF. The genes are TRBV7-2 and TRBJ2-1; 9 bases align to TRBD2. Germline V CDR1 and CDR2: SGHTA, FQGNSA. The junction had 8 bases not matched to a gene; V was cut back by 5 bases and J by 0 bases. The length of the CDR3 is 17 residues.

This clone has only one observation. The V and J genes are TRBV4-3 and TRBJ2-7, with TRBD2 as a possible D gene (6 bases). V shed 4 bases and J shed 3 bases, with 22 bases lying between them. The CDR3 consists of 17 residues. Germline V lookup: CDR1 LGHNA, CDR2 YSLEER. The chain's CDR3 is CASSLVVRGGTSYEQYF. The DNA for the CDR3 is TGCGCCAGCAGCCTCGTAGTAAGGGGAGGTACCAGCTACGAGCAGTACTTC.